This T cell receptor (beta chain) derives from a study of OX40 agonist ivuxolimab in advanced cancers. Profiled with immunoSEQ multiplex PCR; TCRdb holds only in-frame clones, not every one. The sample contains under 8,000 clones, 70% to 90% of which appear only once. Patients were excluded for autoimmune disease history or systemic immunosuppression. The germline V gene encodes CDR1 MNHNS and CDR2 SASEGT. V lost 3 bases to trimming and J lost 0 bases; unmatched junction nucleotides: 13. The CDR3 sequence is 19 residues long. This receptor was taken from an adult with an advanced solid tumor such as melanoma, head and neck, liver or kidney cancer. The J gene is TRBJ1-5, the V gene TRBV6-1; TRBD1 matches at 8 bases. The specimen was CD4+ or CD8+ T cells sorted from blood, collected in a trial of the OX40 agonist ivuxolimab. The chain's CDR3 is CASSEDREALLISNQPQHF. The CDR3 bases are TGTGCCAGCAGTGAGGACAGGGAGGCCCTCCTTATTAGCAATCAGCCCCAGCATTTT.